A single sample gave rise to the 29 T cell receptor beta chains below, sequenced in a study of cytomegalovirus exposure and HLA in healthy donors. The PCR had 60 Vbeta and 13 Jbeta primers. Using immunoSEQ multiplex PCR, the repertoire was profiled, and TCRdb retains in-frame clones only, with some absent. The sample has approximately 97,000 clones, 73% seen once. The source material was PBMCs. The receptors shown here come from a man aged 40-49 years in good health and CMV-seronegative.

The rearrangement joins TRBV6-6 to TRBJ1-3; D is possibly TRBD1 (6 bases). Germline V gives CDR1 MNHNY, CDR2 SVGAGI (reference sequence). The CDR3 extends over 15 amino acids. The V end was cut by 0 bases, the J end by 4 bases, with 10 bases between. CDR3 loop: CASSYSPGEGNTIYF. DNA for the CDR3: TGTGCCAGCAGTTACTCGCCAGGGGAGGGAAACACCATATATTTT.

This clone has a handful of counts. The V call is TRBV6-1, the J call TRBJ2-5; D is possibly TRBD1 (6 bases). Germline V gives CDR1 MNHNS, CDR2 SASEGT. The V end was cut by 6 bases, the J end by 1 base, with 9 bases between. The CDR3 sequence is 13 residues long. The CDR3 DNA follows: TGTGCCAGCAGCGGACAGAGCCAAGAGACCCAGTACTTC. Its protein product is CASSGQSQETQYF.

J is TRBJ2-1 and V is TRBV5-1; TRBD2 matches 8 bases. CDR3 length: 15 residues. From germline, CDR1 is SGHRS and CDR2 YFSETQ. V lost 4 bases to trimming and J lost 10 bases; unmatched junction nucleotides: 13. The CDR3 reads CASSPTGLAVGEQFF. The CDR3 coding sequence is TGCGCCAGCAGCCCGACCGGACTAGCCGTAGGCGAGCAGTTCTTC.

The gene calls are TRBV2 and TRBJ2-3, with 12 bases aligning to TRBD2. V shed 7 bases and J 5 bases; nucleotides not matched to a gene: 7. In germline, CDR1 is SNHLY, CDR2 FYNNEI. The CDR3 contains 15 residues. The CDR3 sequence is CASNPSGGALDTQYF. In nucleotides, the CDR3 is TGTGCCAGCAACCCTAGCGGGGGGGCTTTAGATACGCAGTATTTT.

V and J are TRBV19 and TRBJ1-1; 8 nucleotides agree with TRBD1. CDR3 length: 13 residues. Unmatched junction bases numbered 4, after V lost 2 bases and J lost 8 bases. Germline CDR1 reads LNHDA; CDR2 reads SQIVND (reference sequence). The CDR3 DNA follows: TGTGCCAGTAGTATAAGGGACAGGACCGAAGCTTTCTTT. It specifies CASSIRDRTEAFF.

The V and J genes are TRBV5-1 and TRBJ2-7, with D perhaps matching TRBD2 (5 bases). Germline CDR1 and CDR2: SGHRS and YFSETQ. Trimming shortened V by 3 bases and J by 3 bases, and 16 bases separated the two germline ends. The CDR3 totals 15 residues. In DNA form, the CDR3 reads TGCGCCAGCAGCTCCGGGCCTAGCACGGGCTACGAGCAGTACTTC. Amino acid sequence: CASSSGPSTGYEQYF.

This clone is a singleton in its sample. The sample contains more than one DNA sequence encoding this CDR3. The chain links TRBV5-1 to TRBJ2-7, with D hard to call. This CDR3 contains 12 residues. The ends were cut back, 0 bases at V and 3 bases at J, with 4 bases in the middle. Germline V gene lookup returns CDR1 SGHRS and CDR2 YFSETQ. The CDR3 region is CASSLDGYEQYF. The CDR3 nucleotides read TGCGCCAGCAGCTTGGACGGCTACGAGCAGTACTTC.

The chain has TRBV6-5 and TRBJ2-7; maybe TRBD2 (6 bases). CDR1 and CDR2 from the germline V gene are MNHEY and SVGAGI. This CDR3 contains 13 residues. Trimming left V 8 bases short and J 2 bases short, with 13 bases between. Here the CDR3 DNA reads TGTGCCAGCCTCGGGGCGGGACCCTACGAGCAGTACTTC. It encodes CASLGAGPYEQYF.

As regards this clone: This sample also contains other DNA sequences that code for the same CDR3. The CDR3 reads CASSLTSGVYNEQFF. DNA for the CDR3: TGCGCCAGCAGCTTGACTAGCGGGGTTTACAATGAGCAGTTCTTC. The chain uses TRBV5-1 and TRBJ2-1, with TRBD2 matching over 10 bases. The CDR3 sequence is 15 residues long. V dropped 1 base and J dropped 4; count of bases not matched to a gene: 2. Germline V CDR1 and CDR2: SGHRS, YFSETQ.

V is TRBV6-1 and J is TRBJ1-2; D may be TRBD1 (6 bases). The CDR3 consists of 14 residues. V dropped 2 bases and J dropped 8 bases, with 15 bases sitting between them. CDR1 is MNHNS, CDR2 SASEGT, per germline. CDR3 protein: CASSEPGQGLGYTF. CDR3 coding DNA: TGTGCCAGCAGTGAACCGGGACAAGGCTTGGGCTACACCTTC.

This chain joins TRBV5-1 and TRBJ2-1, with a weak D call TRBD2 (6 bases). V lost 3 bases and J 8 bases, leaving 21 bases between the germline ends. Germline loops: CDR1 SGHRS, CDR2 YFSETQ. This CDR3 is 16 amino acids long. The CDR3 sequence is CASSSFRGSPWDEQFF. In DNA form, the CDR3 reads TGCGCCAGCAGCTCCTTCCGGGGGTCGCCTTGGGATGAGCAGTTCTTC.

The V and J genes are TRBV11-2 and TRBJ1-5; no clear D gene. There are 13 residues in the CDR3. The V gene's germline CDR1 is SGHAT and CDR2 FQNNGV. Trimming stripped 0 bases from V and 5 bases from J, with 5 bases between. The CDR3 nucleotides are TGTGCCAGCAGCTTAGAGTCAGATCAGCCCCAGCATTTT. Amino acids: CASSLESDQPQHF.

J is TRBJ1-2 and V is TRBV27, with D possibly being TRBD1 (6 bases). The germline V gene encodes CDR1 MNHEY and CDR2 SMNVEV (reference sequence). V lost 3 bases to trimming and J lost 5 bases, with 22 bases between them. This CDR3 contains 17 residues. The CDR3 nucleotides read TGTGCCAGCAGTTTGGGGGCAGGGACGTCGGTTAGGTATGGCTACACCTTC. Translated: CASSLGAGTSVRYGYTF.

The CDR3: CASSPPGGLETQYF. CDR3 in DNA: TGTGCCAGCTCACCCCCCGGGGGGCTGGAGACCCAGTACTTC. The chain carries TRBV18 and TRBJ2-5; D is perhaps TRBD2 (7 bases). Trimming left V 3 bases short and J 5 bases short, with 13 bases between. Germline V gene lookup returns CDR1 KGHSH and CDR2 LQKENI. The CDR3 runs to 14 residues.

The gene calls are TRBV4-2 and TRBJ2-7; TRBD1 agrees at 7 bases. This CDR3 has 15 amino acids. CDR1 and CDR2 from the germline V gene are LGHNA and YNFKEQ. V shed 2 bases and J 2 bases; nucleotides not matched to a gene: 6. In DNA, the CDR3 is TGTGCCAGCAGCCAAAATGTAGGGGGCCCCTACGAGCAGTACTTC. Residues: CASSQNVGGPYEQYF.

This chain connects TRBV5-6 to TRBJ2-3; TRBD2 aligns across 8 bases. V lost 1 base, J lost 3 bases, and 4 bases stayed unmatched. The CDR3 runs 15 residues. CDR1 and CDR2 from the germline V gene are SGHDT and YYEEEE. The CDR3 loop reads CASSLRLAGTDTQYF. CDR3 coding DNA: TGTGCCAGCAGCTTGAGGCTAGCGGGTACAGATACGCAGTATTTT.

The V and J genes are TRBV5-1 and TRBJ2-3; TRBD2 might be the D (5 bases). The ends were cut back, 5 bases at V and 0 bases at J, with 10 bases in the middle. This CDR3 region has 14 residues. CDR1 is SGHRS, CDR2 YFSETQ, per germline. The CDR3 bases are TGCGCCAGCAGGTCGAGGACTAGCACAGATACGCAGTATTTT. Amino acids: CASRSRTSTDTQYF.

A few counts support this clone. The J gene is TRBJ2-5, the V gene TRBV5-1, with 7 bases that match TRBD2. Germline V gene sequence: CDR1 SGHRS, CDR2 YFSETQ. The ends lost 1 base at V and 1 base at J; junction bases unmatched: 1. This CDR3 has 14 amino acids. As DNA, the CDR3 is TGCGCCAGCAGCTTGTGGGGGGGCCAAGAGACCCAGTACTTC. Translation: CASSLWGGQETQYF.

V and J are TRBV6-6 and TRBJ2-7, with 8 bases matching TRBD1. Germline lookup yields CDR1 MNHNY and CDR2 SVGAGI (reference sequence). This CDR3 comprises 13 residues. V shed 4 bases, J shed 3 bases, and the junction held 2 bases outside the gene matches. Written as DNA, the CDR3 is TGTGCCAGCAGTTTGGGACAGGACTACGAGCAGTACTTC. Its protein product is CASSLGQDYEQYF.

The CDR3 nucleotides read TGTGCCAGCAGCCCAATAGGGCTAGCGGGGGAACCAAAGTACTTC. Amino acid sequence: CASSPIGLAGEPKYF. The V call is TRBV27, the J call TRBJ2-7; 10 bases are shared with TRBD2. Germline assignment: CDR1 MNHEY and CDR2 SMNVEV (reference sequence). This CDR3 is 15 amino acids long. Germline trimming cut 6 bases from V and 11 bases from J; bases unmatched to any gene: 16.

This clone was detected only once. Lacking the conserved final phenylalanine or tryptophan, this CDR3 likely reflects a read error. The CDR3 protein is CAWSSQGLPDTQYV. CDR3 nucleotides: TGTGCCTGGAGTTCTCAGGGCCTGCCAGATACGCAGTATGTT. This chain joins TRBV30 and TRBJ2-3; TRBD1 is a possible D gene (5 bases). Germline CDR1 is GTSNPN and CDR2 is SVGIG (reference sequence). The V end was cut by 2 bases, the J end by 4 bases, with 13 bases between. This CDR3 is built from 14 residues.

This clone was found once. V usage is TRBV19 and J usage is TRBJ1-1, with 7 bases identical to TRBD1. This CDR3 is built from 13 residues. V lost 10 bases to trimming and J lost 3 bases; unmatched junction nucleotides: 8. Germline V lookup: CDR1 LNHDA, CDR2 SQIVND (reference sequence). The CDR3 bases are TGTGCCACCAAAAACAGGGGAGACACTGAAGCTTTCTTT. Translating it yields CATKNRGDTEAFF.

The rearrangement joins TRBV4-2 to TRBJ2-1; tentatively, D is TRBD2 (6 bases). This CDR3 spans 17 amino acids. Trimming took off 4 bases at V and 1 base at J, with 17 bases between the two ends. In germline, CDR1 is LGHNA, CDR2 YNFKEQ. The CDR3 nucleotides read TGTGCCAGCAGCCCTCCGATAGCGGAACGATCCTACAATGAGCAGTTCTTC. It yields the protein CASSPPIAERSYNEQFF.

The genes are TRBV10-3 and TRBJ2-1, with D maybe TRBD1 (6 bases). The CDR3 contains 15 residues. Trimming pared 2 bases from V and 7 bases from J, leaving 15 bases between. Germline CDR1 ENHRY, CDR2 SYGVKD. The CDR3 loop reads CAISEPGQHRNEQFF. CDR3 bases: TGTGCCATCAGTGAGCCAGGACAGCATCGGAATGAGCAGTTCTTC.

The table lists this clone with a few counts. The chain recombines TRBV5-1 with TRBJ1-1; D may be TRBD1 (5 bases). V lost 4 bases and J lost 11, with 18 bases in between. This CDR3 is built from 13 residues. Germline V lookup: CDR1 SGHRS, CDR2 YFSETQ. The CDR3 loop reads CASSQLDRGKAFF. The CDR3 DNA reads as TGCGCCAGCAGCCAACTTGACAGAGGAAAGGCTTTCTTT. The variable domain in full, completed from reference TRBV5-1 and TRBJ1-1, reads KAGVTQTPRYLIKTRGQQVTLSCSPISGHRSVSWYQQTPGQGLQFLFEYFSETQRNKGNFPGRFSGRQFSNSRSEMNVSTLELGDSALYLCASSQLDRGKAFFGQGTRLTVV.

The J gene is TRBJ1-1, the V gene TRBV19, with 10 bases lining up with TRBD1. V lost 8 bases to trimming and J lost 4 bases; unmatched junction nucleotides: 7. The length of the CDR3 is 14 residues. Germline loops: CDR1 LNHDA, CDR2 SQIVND (reference sequence). The chain's CDR3 is CASLRQGAITEAFF. The CDR3, as DNA: TGTGCCAGTCTGAGACAGGGGGCTATCACTGAAGCTTTCTTT. The whole variable domain, filled in from reference TRBV19 and TRBJ1-1, reads DGGITQSPKYLFRKEGQNVTLSCEQNLNHDAMYWYRQDPGQGLRLIYYSQIVNDFQKGDIAEGYSVSREKKESFPLTVTSAQKNPTAFYLCASLRQGAITEAFFGQGTRLTVV.

The chain has TRBV5-1 and TRBJ2-1; D remains unclear. V gave up 0 bases and J gave up 2 bases, with 9 bases separating them. Germline CDR1 is SGHRS and CDR2 is YFSETQ. The CDR3 runs 15 residues. The CDR3, as DNA: TGCGCCAGCAGCTTGGACAGACCACCCTACAATGAGCAGTTCTTC. Translation gives CASSLDRPPYNEQFF.

The chain uses TRBV7-2 and TRBJ2-5; 7 bases fit TRBD2. Looked up from germline, CDR1 is SGHTA and CDR2 is FQGNSA. Trimming took 3 bases from V and 3 from J; bases not matched to a gene: 7. The CDR3 is made up of 15 amino acids. CDR3 loop: CASSFTGGFEETQYF. CDR3 bases: TGTGCCAGCAGCTTTACGGGGGGATTCGAAGAGACCCAGTACTTC.

The chain combines TRBV2 with TRBJ1-5; D call uncertain. The germline V and J ends were trimmed by 5 bases and 4 bases, with 6 bases remaining between them. CDR3 length: 12 residues. Germline V gene sequence: CDR1 SNHLY, CDR2 FYNNEI. The DNA of the CDR3 is TGTGCCAGCAGTCCCAGGAATCAGCCCCAGCATTTT. Its protein is CASSPRNQPQHF.